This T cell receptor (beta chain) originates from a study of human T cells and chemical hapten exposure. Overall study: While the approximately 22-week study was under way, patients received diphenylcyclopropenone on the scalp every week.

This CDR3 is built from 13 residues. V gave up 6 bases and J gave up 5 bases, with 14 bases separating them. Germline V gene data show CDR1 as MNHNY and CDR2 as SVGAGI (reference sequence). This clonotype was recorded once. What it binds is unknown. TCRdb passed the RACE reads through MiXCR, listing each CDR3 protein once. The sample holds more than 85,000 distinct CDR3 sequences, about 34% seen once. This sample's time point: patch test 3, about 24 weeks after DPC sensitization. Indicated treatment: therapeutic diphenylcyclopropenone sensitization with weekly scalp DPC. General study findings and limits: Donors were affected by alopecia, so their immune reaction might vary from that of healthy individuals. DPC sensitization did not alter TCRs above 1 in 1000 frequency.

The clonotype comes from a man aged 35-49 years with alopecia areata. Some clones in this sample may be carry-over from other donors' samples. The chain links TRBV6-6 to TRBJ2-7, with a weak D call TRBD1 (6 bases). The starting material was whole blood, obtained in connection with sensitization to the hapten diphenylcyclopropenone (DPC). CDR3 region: CASRPQGYDEQYV. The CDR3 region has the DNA TGTGCCAGCAGACCGCAGGGGTATGACGAGCAGTACGTC.